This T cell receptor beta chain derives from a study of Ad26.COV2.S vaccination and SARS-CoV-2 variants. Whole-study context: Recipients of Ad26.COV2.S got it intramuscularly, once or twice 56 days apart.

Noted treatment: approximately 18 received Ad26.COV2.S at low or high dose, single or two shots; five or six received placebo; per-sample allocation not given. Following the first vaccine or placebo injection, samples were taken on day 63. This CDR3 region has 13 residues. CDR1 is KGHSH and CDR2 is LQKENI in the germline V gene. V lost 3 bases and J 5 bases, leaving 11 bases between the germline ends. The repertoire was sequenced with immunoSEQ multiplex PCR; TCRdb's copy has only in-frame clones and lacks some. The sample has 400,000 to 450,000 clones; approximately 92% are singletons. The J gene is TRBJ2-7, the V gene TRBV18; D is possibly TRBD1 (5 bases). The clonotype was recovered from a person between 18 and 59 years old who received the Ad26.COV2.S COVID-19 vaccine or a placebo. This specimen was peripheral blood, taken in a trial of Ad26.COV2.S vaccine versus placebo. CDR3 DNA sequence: TGTGCCAGCTCACCGGGGCTTCGGGACGAGCAGTACTTC. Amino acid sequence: CASSPGLRDEQYF. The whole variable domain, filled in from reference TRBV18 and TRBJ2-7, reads NAGVMQNPRHLVRRRGQEARLRCSPMKGHSHVYWYRQLPEEGLKFMVYLQKENIIDESGMPKERFSAEFPKEGPSILRIQQVVRGDSAAYFCASSPGLRDEQYFGPGTRLTVT.